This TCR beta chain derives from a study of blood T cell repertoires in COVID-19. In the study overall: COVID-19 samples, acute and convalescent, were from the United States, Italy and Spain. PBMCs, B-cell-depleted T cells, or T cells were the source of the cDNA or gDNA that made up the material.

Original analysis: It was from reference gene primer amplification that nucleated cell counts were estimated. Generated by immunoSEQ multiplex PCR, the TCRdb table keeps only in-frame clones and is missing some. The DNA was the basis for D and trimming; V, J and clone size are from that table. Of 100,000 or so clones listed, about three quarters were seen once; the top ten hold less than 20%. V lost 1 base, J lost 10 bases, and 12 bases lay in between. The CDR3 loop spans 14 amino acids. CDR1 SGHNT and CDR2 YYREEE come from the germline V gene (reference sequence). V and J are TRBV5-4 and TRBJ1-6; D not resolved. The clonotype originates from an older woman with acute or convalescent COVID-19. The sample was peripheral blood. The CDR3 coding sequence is TGTGCCAGCAGCTTGAACTCGGCGGGATCACCCCTCCACTTT. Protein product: CASSLNSAGSPLHF.